The T cell receptor beta chain under discussion was sequenced for a study of control samples from healthy donors and cancer patients. V shed 4 bases and J shed 3 bases, with 13 bases lying between them. CDR1 ENHRY and CDR2 SYGVKD come from the germline V gene. CDR3 length: 15 amino acids. Using immunoSEQ multiplex PCR, the repertoire was profiled, and TCRdb retains in-frame clones only, with some absent. The table lists some 120,000 clones, about nine tenths of them singletons. This chain uses TRBV10-3 with TRBJ1-5; D might be TRBD1 (5 bases). Sequenced material: blood. The source of this sequence is a man aged 35-49 years in good health. The CDR3, as DNA: TGTGCCATCAGTGTCCTTCCAGGGTCCAATCAGCCCCAGCATTTT. Residues: CAISVLPGSNQPQHF.